The subject of this entry is one T cell receptor beta chain. Which antigen it targets is not known. A much larger clone sits a single nucleotide away, making a read error possible. The library was made by 5' RACE. Instrument used: Illumina HiSeq 2000. Template switching added a universal primer binding site, and the final cDNA carried a unique molecular identifier that allowed TCR cDNA molecules to be counted accurately. Specific primers in the conserved constant-segment region were used to synthesize first-strand cDNA for TCR alpha and beta chains. To control for contamination, every cDNA library carried two barcodes: a SMART-Mk sample barcode plus Illumina barcodes. TruSeq adapter sequences along with Illumina sample barcodes were introduced in two successive PCR steps. TCR alpha and beta cDNA libraries were sequenced on the Illumina HiSeq platform with custom primers. The source study handled its data this way. Raw reads were processed with MiGEC to extract unique molecular identifiers, and MiXCR was used to determine CDR3 positions. Recombination models were inferred per individual with the repgenHMM and IGoR tools using an EM algorithm. Shared clonotypes were analyzed with the tcR package in R, and sharing was normalized by the product of cloneset sizes. To study raw recombination without the effects of thymic and clonal selection, out-of-frame nonproductive sequences were analyzed. The public reads were reprocessed in TCRdb via fastp at Q25 and MiXCR, keeping in-frame beta chains. Identical CDR3 proteins give one entry, which carries the most common genes and DNA. The V and J calls come from TCRdb's annotation, not from the publication. This sample has 250,000 to 350,000 distinct CDR3 sequences in its table, and more than 6.5% of those were observed once. The ten largest clones add up to approximately 2% of the sample.

Only healthy Caucasian donors were included. Three pairs of female monozygotic twins, all aged about 18 to 30 years, made up the twin cohort. Using Miltenyi CD45RO+ enrichment and human naive T-cell isolation kits, memory (CD45RO+) and naive T cells were isolated from PBMC. The record originates from a study of identical twins (TCRdb year 2016). With respect to the entire study: To test whether fetal clonotypes persist, the study used deep sequencing on TCR alpha and beta repertoires from monozygotic twins, unrelated adults of various ages, and cord blood. To rule out contamination, the twin experiments were replicated at different times with different library preparation protocols.

Overall results and qualifications from the work: In monozygotic twins, out-of-frame TCR alpha sharing was systematically underestimated by recombination models, although the models agreed with sharing between unrelated individuals. Zero-insertion analyses could be partly confounded by invariant T cells such as MAIT and iNKT, though diverse VJ usage argued against such confounding for most clonotypes. Because the same donors could not be followed over many years, conclusions were based on cross-sectional statistical analysis. Fewer insertions were carried by abundant cord blood beta clonotypes, a similar but weaker trend appeared in young adult naive repertoires, and no such trend appeared in memory repertoires. Excess twin sharing in beta out-of-frame sequences was weaker because fewer shared sequences lowered the signal-to-noise ratio. Out-of-frame TCR alpha sequences shared between twins showed an excess of low generation-probability sequences compared with coincidental sharing between unrelated individuals.

CDR3 length: 15 amino acids, cysteine to phenylalanine. Of all the DNA, just the CDR3 is kept, 45 bases in frame from base 1. CDR1 and CDR2 were assigned from the germline V gene as MNHEY and SVGAGI. In addition, the sample was reused for a study of yellow fever vaccine responses in identical twins. As the second study states: According to the authors, the vaccine-induced T cell response in identical twins seemed to be partly convergent and partly specific to each individual. In the study, vaccine-responding T cell clones were precisely tracked in identical twins.

The chain uses TRBV6-5 and TRBJ1-1; TRBD1 might be the D gene, on 6 matching bases. Sample: memory (CD45RO+) T cells sorted from blood. The cell subset or site label on this specimen signifies: CD45RO+ enriched T cells. The sequence came from a woman under 30 in good health. The CDR3 sequence is CATCTGQQMNTEALF. The DNA reads TGTGCCACCTGTACTGGACAGCAGATGAACACTGAAGCTCTCTTT.